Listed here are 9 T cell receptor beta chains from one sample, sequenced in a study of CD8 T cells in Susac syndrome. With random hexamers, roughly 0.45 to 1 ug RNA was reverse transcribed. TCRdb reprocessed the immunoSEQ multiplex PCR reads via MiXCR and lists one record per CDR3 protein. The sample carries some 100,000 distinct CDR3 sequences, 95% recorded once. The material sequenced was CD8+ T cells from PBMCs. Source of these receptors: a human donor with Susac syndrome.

CDR3 residues: CASSLAGEGNNSPLHF. The CDR3 DNA follows: TGTGCCAGCAGTTTAGCGGGGGAGGGAAATAATTCACCCCTCCACTTT. The chain couples TRBV12-3 or TRBV12-4 to TRBJ1-6; D possibly corresponds to TRBD1 (5 bases). CDR3 size: 16 residues. Between the trimmed V and J ends, which lost 0 bases and 5 bases, there was a span of 11 bases.

For the CDR3, the DNA is TGCAGTGCTAAGGGAGTAGCGGGTCTCACAGATACGCAGTATTTT. Its protein product is CSAKGVAGLTDTQYF. The chain joins TRBV20-1 to TRBJ2-3, with 7 bases that match TRBD2. Trimming cost V 4 bases and J 2 bases; bases outside gene matches: 9. The CDR3 spans 15 residues. The germline V gene encodes CDR1 DFQATT and CDR2 SNEGSKA (reference sequence).

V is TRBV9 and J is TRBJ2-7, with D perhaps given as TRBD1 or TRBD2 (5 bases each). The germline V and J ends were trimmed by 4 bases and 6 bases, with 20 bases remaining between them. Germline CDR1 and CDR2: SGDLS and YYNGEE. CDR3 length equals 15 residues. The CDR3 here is CASSFTTGKDSEQYF. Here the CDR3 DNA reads TGTGCCAGCAGCTTCACAACCGGGAAAGACAGCGAGCAGTACTTC.

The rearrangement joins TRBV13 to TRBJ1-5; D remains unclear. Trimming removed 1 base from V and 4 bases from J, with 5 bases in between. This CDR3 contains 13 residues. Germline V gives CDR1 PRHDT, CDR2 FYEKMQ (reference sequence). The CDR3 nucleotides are TGTGCCAGCAGCTTAGACCGAAATCAGCCCCAGCATTTT. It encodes CASSLDRNQPQHF.

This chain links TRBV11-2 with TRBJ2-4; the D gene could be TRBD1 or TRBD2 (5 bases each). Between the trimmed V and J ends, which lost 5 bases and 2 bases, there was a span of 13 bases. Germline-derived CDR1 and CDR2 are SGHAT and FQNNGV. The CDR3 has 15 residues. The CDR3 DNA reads TGTGCCAGCAGCCCTTTAGAGGGGCCCAAAAACATTCAGTACTTC. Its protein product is CASSPLEGPKNIQYF.

CDR3 sequence reads: CSVEARGGFGSRAGELFF. The DNA for the CDR3 is TGCAGCGTTGAAGCCAGGGGCGGCTTCGGAAGCCGTGCCGGGGAGCTGTTTTTT. This chain joins TRBV29-1 and TRBJ2-2; the D gene is possibly TRBD1 (6 bases). Germline V gene lookup returns CDR1 SQVTM and CDR2 ANQGSEA. The CDR3 covers 18 residues. The V end was cut by 1 base, the J end by 6 bases, with 24 bases between.

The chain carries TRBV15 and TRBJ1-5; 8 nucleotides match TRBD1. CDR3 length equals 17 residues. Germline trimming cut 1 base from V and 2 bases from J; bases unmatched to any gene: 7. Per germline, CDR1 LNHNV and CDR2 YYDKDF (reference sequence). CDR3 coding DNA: TGTGCCACCAGCAGAGGATCAGGGGGACAGGGCAATCAGCCCCAGCATTTT. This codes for CATSRGSGGQGNQPQHF.

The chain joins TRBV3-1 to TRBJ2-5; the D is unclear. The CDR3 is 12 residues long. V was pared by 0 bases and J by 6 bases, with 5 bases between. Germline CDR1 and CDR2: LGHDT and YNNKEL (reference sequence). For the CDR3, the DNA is TGTGCCAGCAGCCAAGATGAGAAGACCCAGTACTTC. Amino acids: CASSQDEKTQYF.

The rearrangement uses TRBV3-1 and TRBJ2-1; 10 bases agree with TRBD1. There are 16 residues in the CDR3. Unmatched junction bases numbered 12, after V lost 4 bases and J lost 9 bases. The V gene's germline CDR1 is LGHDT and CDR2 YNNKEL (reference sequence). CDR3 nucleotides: TGTGCCAGCAGCCTCGGACAGGGGGGATCGGTGGTTGAGCAGTTCTTC. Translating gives CASSLGQGGSVVEQFF.